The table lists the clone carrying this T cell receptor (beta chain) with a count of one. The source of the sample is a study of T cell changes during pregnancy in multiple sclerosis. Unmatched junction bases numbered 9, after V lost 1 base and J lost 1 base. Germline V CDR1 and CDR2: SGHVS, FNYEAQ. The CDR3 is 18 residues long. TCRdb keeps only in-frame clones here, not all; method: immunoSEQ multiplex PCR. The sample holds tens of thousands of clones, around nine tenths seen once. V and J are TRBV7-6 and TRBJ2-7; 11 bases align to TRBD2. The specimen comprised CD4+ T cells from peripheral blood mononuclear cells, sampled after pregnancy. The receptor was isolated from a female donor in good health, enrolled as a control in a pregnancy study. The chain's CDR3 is CASSLDGSGRATSYEQYF. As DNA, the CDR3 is TGTGCCAGCAGCTTAGATGGTAGCGGGAGGGCAACATCCTACGAGCAGTACTTC.